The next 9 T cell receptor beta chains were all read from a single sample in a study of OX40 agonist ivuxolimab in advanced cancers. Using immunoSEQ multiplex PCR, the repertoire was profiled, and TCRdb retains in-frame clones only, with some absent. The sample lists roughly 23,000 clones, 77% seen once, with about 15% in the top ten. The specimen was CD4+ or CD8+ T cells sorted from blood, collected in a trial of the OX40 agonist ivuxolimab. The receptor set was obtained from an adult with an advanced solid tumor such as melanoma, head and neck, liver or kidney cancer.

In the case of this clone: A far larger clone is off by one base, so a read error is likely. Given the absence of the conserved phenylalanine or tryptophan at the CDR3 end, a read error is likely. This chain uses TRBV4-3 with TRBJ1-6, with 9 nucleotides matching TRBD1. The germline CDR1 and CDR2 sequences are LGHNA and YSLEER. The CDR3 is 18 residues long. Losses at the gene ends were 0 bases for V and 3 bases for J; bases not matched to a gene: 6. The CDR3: CASSQDGTGSYYNSPLHL. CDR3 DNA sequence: TGCGCCAGCAGCCAAGATGGGACAGGGTCGTACTATAATTCACCCCTCCACCTT.

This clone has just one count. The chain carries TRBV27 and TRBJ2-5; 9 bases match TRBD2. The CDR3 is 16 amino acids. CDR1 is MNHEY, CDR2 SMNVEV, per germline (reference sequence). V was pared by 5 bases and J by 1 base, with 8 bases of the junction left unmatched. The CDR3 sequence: CASSPSSGETQETQYF. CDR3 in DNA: TGTGCCAGCAGTCCCTCTAGCGGGGAGACCCAAGAGACCCAGTACTTC.

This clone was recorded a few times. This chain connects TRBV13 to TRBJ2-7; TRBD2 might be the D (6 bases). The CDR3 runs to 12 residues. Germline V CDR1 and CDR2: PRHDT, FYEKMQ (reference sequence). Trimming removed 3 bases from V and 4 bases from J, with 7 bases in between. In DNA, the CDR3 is TGTGCCAGCAGCTTTGGAGGGTACGAGCAGTACTTC. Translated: CASSFGGYEQYF.

CDR3 in DNA: TGCGCCAGCAGCATTACAGGGGGCGCGGTAAGAGAGACCCAGTACTTC. It codes for CASSITGGAVRETQYF. The rearrangement uses TRBV5-1 and TRBJ2-5; 9 bases map to TRBD1. Losses at the gene ends were 4 bases for V and 4 bases for J; bases not matched to a gene: 11. The CDR3 totals 16 residues. Germline CDR1 reads SGHRS; CDR2 reads YFSETQ.

CDR3 region: CASSLGAAYEQYF. Here the CDR3 DNA reads TGTGCCAGCAGTTTAGGGGCAGCCTACGAGCAGTACTTC. This chain uses TRBV2 with TRBJ2-7; D may be TRBD1 (5 bases). Trimming shortened V by 5 bases and J by 2 bases, and 10 bases separated the two germline ends. Germline V lookup: CDR1 SNHLY, CDR2 FYNNEI. The CDR3 runs to 13 residues. Variable domain in full (rest from reference TRBV2 and TRBJ2-7): EPEVTQTPSHQVTQMGQEVILRCVPISNHLYFYWYRQILGQKVEFLVSFYNNEISEKSEIFDDQFSVERPDGSNFTLKIRSTKLEDSAMYFCASSLGAAYEQYFGPGTRLTVT.

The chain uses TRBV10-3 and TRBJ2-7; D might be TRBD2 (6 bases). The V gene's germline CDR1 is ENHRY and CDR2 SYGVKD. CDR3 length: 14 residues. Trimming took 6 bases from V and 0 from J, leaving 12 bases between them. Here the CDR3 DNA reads TGTGCCATCAGGGATAGCGGCTCCTCCTACGAGCAGTACTTC. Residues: CAIRDSGSSYEQYF.

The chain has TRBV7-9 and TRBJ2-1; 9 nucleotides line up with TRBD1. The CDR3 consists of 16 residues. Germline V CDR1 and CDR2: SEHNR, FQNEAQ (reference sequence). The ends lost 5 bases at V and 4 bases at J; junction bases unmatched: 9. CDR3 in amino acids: CASSADRGMGYNEQFF. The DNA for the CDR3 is TGTGCCAGCAGCGCGGACAGGGGTATGGGTTACAATGAGCAGTTCTTC.

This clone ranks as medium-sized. The CDR3 protein is CASSPGPLSYEQYF. The CDR3 DNA follows: TGCGCCAGCAGCCCAGGGCCACTATCCTACGAGCAGTACTTC. The chain joins TRBV4-3 to TRBJ2-7; possibly TRBD1 for D (5 bases). The germline V gene has CDR1 LGHNA and CDR2 YSLEER. The CDR3 covers 14 residues. V lost 4 bases and J lost 1, with 11 bases in between.

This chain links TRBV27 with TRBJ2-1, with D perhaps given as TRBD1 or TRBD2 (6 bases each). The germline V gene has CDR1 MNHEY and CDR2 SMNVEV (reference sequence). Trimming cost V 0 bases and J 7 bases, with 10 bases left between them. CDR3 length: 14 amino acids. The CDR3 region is CASSLSGGRNEQFF. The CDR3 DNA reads TGTGCCAGCAGTTTATCTGGGGGGCGGAATGAGCAGTTCTTC.